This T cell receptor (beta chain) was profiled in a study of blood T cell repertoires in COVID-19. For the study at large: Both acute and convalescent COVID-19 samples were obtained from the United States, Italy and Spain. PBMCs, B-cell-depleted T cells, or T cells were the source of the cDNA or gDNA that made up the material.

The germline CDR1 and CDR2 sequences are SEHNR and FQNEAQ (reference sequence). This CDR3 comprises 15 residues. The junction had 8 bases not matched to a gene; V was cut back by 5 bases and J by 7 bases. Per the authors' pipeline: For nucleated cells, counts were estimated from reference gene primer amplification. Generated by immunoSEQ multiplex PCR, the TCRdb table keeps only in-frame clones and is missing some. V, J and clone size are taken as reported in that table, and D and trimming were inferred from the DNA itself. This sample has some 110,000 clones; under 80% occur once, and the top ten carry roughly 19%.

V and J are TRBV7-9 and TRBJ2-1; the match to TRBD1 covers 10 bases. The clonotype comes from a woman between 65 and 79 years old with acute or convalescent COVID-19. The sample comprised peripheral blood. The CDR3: CASSTGTGEANEQFF. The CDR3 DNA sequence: TGTGCCAGCAGCACCGGGACAGGGGAGGCGAATGAGCAGTTCTTC.